This entry concerns a single T cell receptor beta chain. The CDR3 has 16 residues. Trimming pared 5 bases from V and 3 bases from J, leaving 17 bases between. Germline V gives CDR1 SGHTA, CDR2 FQGNSA. Through a sample-barcoded 5' primer and a J-beta primer mix, a second PCR was run for about 7 to 12 cycles. TCRdb itself ran the 5' RACE reads through MiXCR, one entry per CDR3 protein. The sample has some 1,800,000 distinct CDR3 sequences, about 39% seen once. The entry originates in a study of blood T cells in healthy people across ages. The chain combines TRBV7-2 with TRBJ2-4; no clear D gene. Material: blood. The receptor was isolated from a human donor in good health. The CDR3 coding sequence is TGTGCCAGCAGCCCCCGCCCCGGGCAAGTCAAAAACATTCAGTACTTC. This translates into CASSPRPGQVKNIQYF.